These 23 T cell receptor beta chains originate from one sample sequenced in a study of T cell responses to AZD1222 COVID-19 vaccine. Profiled with immunoSEQ multiplex PCR; TCRdb holds only in-frame clones, not every one. This sample carries tens of thousands of clones, roughly nine tenths of them seen once, and the ten largest clones take approximately 5%. The source material was peripheral blood, sampled 28 days after the second AZD1222 dose. The receptors shown here come from an adult who received the AZD1222 COVID-19 vaccine.

The chain recombines TRBV7-2 with TRBJ2-7, with TRBD1 identical over 9 bases. V dropped 5 bases and J dropped 0; count of bases not matched to a gene: 8. This CDR3 region has 16 residues. Germline assignment: CDR1 SGHTA and CDR2 FQGNSA. Here the CDR3 DNA reads TGTGCCAGCAGCCGGCGAACAGGGGGCCACTCCTACGAGCAGTACTTC. Protein sequence: CASSRRTGGHSYEQYF.

This clone was seen once. V is TRBV11-2 and J is TRBJ2-1; the D gene could be TRBD1 or TRBD2 (5 bases each). CDR1 SGHAT and CDR2 FQNNGV come from the germline V gene. The CDR3 has 14 amino acids. V lost 5 bases and J lost 10, with 18 bases in between. The CDR3 here is CASSATTGAGEQFF. The CDR3 region has the DNA TGTGCCAGCAGCGCAACCACCGGGGCTGGCGAGCAGTTCTTC.

The chain has TRBV7-9 and TRBJ2-5; D tentatively reads TRBD1 or TRBD2 (5 bases each). The CDR3 covers 16 residues. The ends were cut back, 6 bases at V and 5 bases at J, with 22 bases in the middle. The germline V gene has CDR1 SEHNR and CDR2 FQNEAQ (reference sequence). The CDR3 is CASRPPIRGGRETQYF. The CDR3 DNA is TGTGCCAGCAGACCTCCCATCCGGGGCGGACGGGAGACCCAGTACTTC.

J is TRBJ1-1 and V is TRBV7-9; 8 nucleotides agree with TRBD1. Germline V lookup: CDR1 SEHNR, CDR2 FQNEAQ (reference sequence). The junction had 6 bases not matched to a gene; V was cut back by 5 bases and J by 7 bases. This CDR3 region has 13 residues. CDR3 nucleotide sequence: TGTGCCAGCAGCACCAGGGGGCCACTTGAAGCTTTCTTT. It encodes CASSTRGPLEAFF. Complete variable domain (other parts from reference TRBV7-9 and TRBJ1-1): DTGVSQNPRHKITKRGQNVTFRCDPISEHNRLYWYRQTLGQGPEFLTYFQNEAQLEKSRLLSDRFSAERPKGSFSTLEIQRTEQGDSAMYLCASSTRGPLEAFFGQGTRLTVV.

This clone was recorded once. CDR3 coding DNA: TGTGCCATCAGTGTTGGGGATCGGAATTCACCCCTCCACTTT. The encoded protein is CAISVGDRNSPLHF. The chain uses TRBV10-3 and TRBJ1-6, with D unclear. V was pared by 4 bases and J by 7 bases, with 11 bases between. This CDR3 is 14 amino acids long. Germline V CDR1 and CDR2: ENHRY, SYGVKD.

The CDR3 is CASSRRSNEQFF. DNA of the CDR3: TGTGCCAGTAGTCGCCGGTCCAATGAGCAGTTCTTC. The J gene is TRBJ2-1, the V gene TRBV19; D remains ambiguous. Trimming took off 5 bases at V and 6 bases at J, with 8 bases between the two ends. The CDR3 sequence is 12 residues long. Germline V gene data show CDR1 as LNHDA and CDR2 as SQIVND (reference sequence).

The V and J genes are TRBV23-1 and TRBJ1-6, with D perhaps matching TRBD1 (6 bases). TRBV23-1 is designated an ORF whose function remains uncertain. Trimming removed 7 bases at V and 8 bases at J, with 9 bases between. The CDR3 length is 12 residues. CDR3 sequence reads: CASIQGHSPLHF. The DNA of the CDR3 is TGCGCCAGCATACAGGGACATTCACCCCTCCACTTT.

This clone was counted once. The rearrangement uses TRBV7-3 and TRBJ2-7, with 7 bases matching TRBD1. This CDR3 has 15 residues. Germline V gives CDR1 SGHTA, CDR2 FQGTGA. With 7 bases clipped from V and 5 bases from J, the junction kept 14 bases outside the gene matches. CDR3 nucleotides: TGTGCCAGCACCCCAGGGGGAACGGGCTGCGACGAGCAGTACGTC. Its translation is CASTPGGTGCDEQYV.

The chain carries TRBV18 and TRBJ2-1; 8 positions agree with TRBD2. The CDR3 loop spans 14 amino acids. Unmatched junction bases numbered 5, after V lost 2 bases and J lost 8 bases. The germline V gene has CDR1 KGHSH and CDR2 LQKENI. The CDR3 DNA is TGTGCCAGCTCACCAGGGCCAGCGGGGGATGAGCAGTTCTTC. Residues: CASSPGPAGDEQFF.

J is TRBJ2-7 and V is TRBV5-8; tentative D call: TRBD2 (6 bases). The CDR3 is made up of 14 amino acids. Per the germline V gene, CDR1 is SGHTS and CDR2 is YDEGEE. V lost 2 bases and J lost 1, with 10 bases in between. CDR3 sequence (DNA): TGTGCCAGCAGCTTAGTCGGACTATCCTACGAGCAGTACGTC. Translated, it gives CASSLVGLSYEQYV.

The rearrangement uses TRBV29-1 and TRBJ1-2; no clear D. The germline V gene has CDR1 SQVTM and CDR2 ANQGSEA. Trimming took 5 bases from V and 7 from J, leaving 14 bases between them. This CDR3 is 12 amino acids long. CDR3 sequence: CSVKLQMAGYTF. CDR3 nucleotides: TGCAGCGTTAAACTACAGATGGCTGGCTACACCTTC.

This rearrangement joins TRBV5-5 to TRBJ1-1; D not resolved. The V end was cut by 1 base, the J end by 0 bases, with 4 bases between. The CDR3 has 13 residues. Germline loops: CDR1 SGHKS, CDR2 YYEKEE (reference sequence). CDR3 residues: CASSLSVNTEAFF. The DNA for the CDR3 is TGTGCCAGCAGCTTGTCCGTGAACACTGAAGCTTTCTTT.

This rearrangement joins TRBV24-1 to TRBJ1-5; D ambiguous. The CDR3 runs 15 residues. V lost 3 bases, J lost 2 bases, and 10 bases lay in between. The V gene's germline CDR1 is KGHDR and CDR2 SFDVKD. CDR3 region: CATSDEDAGNQPQHF. The CDR3 coding sequence is TGTGCCACCAGTGATGAGGACGCTGGCAATCAGCCCCAGCATTTT.

CDR3 protein: CASSYWRGLQETQYF. In DNA, the CDR3 is TGCGCCAGCAGCTACTGGAGAGGTCTTCAAGAGACCCAGTACTTC. The chain carries TRBV5-1 and TRBJ2-5; D is uncertain. Germline CDR1 and CDR2: SGHRS and YFSETQ. Trimming cost V 3 bases and J 2 bases, with 14 bases left between them. The CDR3 is made up of 15 amino acids.

The chain combines TRBV7-6 with TRBJ2-2; 8 bases match TRBD1. This CDR3 is built from 17 residues. Germline trimming cut 5 bases from V and 7 bases from J; bases unmatched to any gene: 15. CDR1 SGHVS and CDR2 FNYEAQ come from the germline V gene. Here the CDR3 reads CASSPTFSVTGVGELFF. DNA for the CDR3: TGTGCCAGCAGCCCGACTTTTTCCGTGACAGGGGTCGGGGAGCTGTTTTTT. Supplemented by reference TRBV7-6 and TRBJ2-2, the full variable domain reads GAGVSQSPRYKVTKRGQDVALRCDPISGHVSLYWYRQALGQGPEFLTYFNYEAQQDKSGLPNDRFSAERPEGSISTLTIQRTEQRDSAMYRCASSPTFSVTGVGELFFGEGSRLTVL.

The V call is TRBV4-2, the J call TRBJ2-7, with D tentatively TRBD2 (5 bases). Germline V gives CDR1 LGHNA, CDR2 YNFKEQ. V shed 2 bases and J shed 5 bases, with 22 bases lying between them. The CDR3 runs to 17 residues. CDR3 bases: TGTGCCAGCAGCCAAAATTATCGACGTCCGGTGGAGGACGAGCAGTACTTC. This encodes CASSQNYRRPVEDEQYF.

CDR3 nucleotides: TGCAGCGTTGTTTTCCCGGGCCAAGAGACCCAGTACTTC. It specifies CSVVFPGQETQYF. The gene calls are TRBV29-1 and TRBJ2-5; D is unclear. V gave up 4 bases and J gave up 1 base, with 10 bases separating them. This CDR3 spans 13 amino acids. Germline values: CDR1 SQVTM, CDR2 ANQGSEA.

The chain is built from TRBV28 and TRBJ2-7; a possible D gene is TRBD1 (5 bases). CDR1 and CDR2 from the germline V gene are MDHEN and SYDVKM. V was trimmed by 2 bases and J by 2 bases, leaving 10 bases between them. This CDR3 comprises 14 residues. DNA for the CDR3: TGTGCCAGCAGTTTAGGGGCGGCGGCCTACGAGCAGTACTTC. Translation: CASSLGAAAYEQYF.

This chain uses TRBV4-1 with TRBJ2-7; no firm D call. The V gene lost 1 base and the J gene lost 0 bases, with 10 bases spanning the gap. Germline V gives CDR1 MGHRA, CDR2 YSYEKL. This CDR3 is 15 amino acids long. The CDR3 is CASSQVQRSSYEQYF. The CDR3 bases are TGCGCCAGCAGCCAAGTACAGAGGAGCTCCTACGAGCAGTACTTC.

The chain uses TRBV7-3 and TRBJ2-3; D remains unclear. The V end was cut by 2 bases, the J end by 0 bases, with 6 bases between. Per the germline V gene, CDR1 is SGHTA and CDR2 is FQGTGA. CDR3 length: 14 residues. Here the CDR3 DNA reads TGTGCCAGCAGCTTAGTAGGCAGCACAGATACGCAGTATTTT. Protein sequence: CASSLVGSTDTQYF.

The chain links TRBV9 to TRBJ1-6; TRBD1 aligns across 7 bases. Germline V gene lookup returns CDR1 SGDLS and CDR2 YYNGEE. J lost 8 bases, V lost 4 bases, and 9 bases had no gene match. The CDR3 is made up of 15 amino acids. In nucleotides, the CDR3 is TGTGCCAGCAGCCAAAGACAGGGAATGGATTCACCCCTCCACTTT. Protein product: CASSQRQGMDSPLHF.

In DNA, the CDR3 is TGTGCCACCAGTGTGGGGGGGGGCACCGGGGAGCTGTTTTTT. Amino acid sequence: CATSVGGGTGELFF. The gene calls are TRBV24-1 and TRBJ2-2; 7 bases are shared with TRBD2. The CDR3 totals 14 residues. Germline CDR1 is KGHDR and CDR2 is SFDVKD. V trimming: 5 bases; J trimming: 4 bases; junction bases outside the gene matches: 3.

The rearrangement joins TRBV3-1 (or the pseudogene TRBV3-2) to TRBJ2-3; tentatively, D is TRBD1 (6 bases). The V and J ends lost 1 base and 2 bases respectively, with 13 bases between them. The CDR3 totals 16 residues. Germline V CDR1 and CDR2: LGHDT, YNNKEL (reference sequence). For the CDR3, the DNA is TGTGCCAGCAGCCAAGTTGGTAGGGGGAACACAGATACGCAGTATTTT. Translated: CASSQVGRGNTDTQYF.